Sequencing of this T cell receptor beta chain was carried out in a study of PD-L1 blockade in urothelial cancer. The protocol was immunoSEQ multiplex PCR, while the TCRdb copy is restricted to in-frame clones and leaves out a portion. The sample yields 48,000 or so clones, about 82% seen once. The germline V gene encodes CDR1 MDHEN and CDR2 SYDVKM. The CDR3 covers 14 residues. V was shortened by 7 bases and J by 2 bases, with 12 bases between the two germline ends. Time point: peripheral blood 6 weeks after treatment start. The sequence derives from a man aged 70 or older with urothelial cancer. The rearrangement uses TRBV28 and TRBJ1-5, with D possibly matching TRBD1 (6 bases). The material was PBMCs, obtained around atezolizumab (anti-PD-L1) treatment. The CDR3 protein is CASKKGGGNQPQHF. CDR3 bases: TGTGCCAGCAAAAAAGGGGGGGGCAATCAGCCCCAGCATTTT.